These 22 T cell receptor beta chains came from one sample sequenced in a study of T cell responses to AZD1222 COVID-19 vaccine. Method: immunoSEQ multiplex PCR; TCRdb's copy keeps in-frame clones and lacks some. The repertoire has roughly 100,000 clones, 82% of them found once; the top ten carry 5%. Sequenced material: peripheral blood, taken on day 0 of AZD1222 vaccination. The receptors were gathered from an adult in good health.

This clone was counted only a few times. CDR3 sequence reads: CASSVRQGNSPLHF. As DNA, the CDR3 is TGTGCCAGCAGCGTCCGACAGGGTAATTCACCCCTCCACTTT. The chain couples TRBV3-1 (or the pseudogene TRBV3-2) to TRBJ1-6; 7 nucleotides line up with TRBD1. Per germline, CDR1 LGHDT and CDR2 YNNKEL (reference sequence). This CDR3 has 14 residues. V dropped 5 bases and J dropped 6; count of bases not matched to a gene: 4.

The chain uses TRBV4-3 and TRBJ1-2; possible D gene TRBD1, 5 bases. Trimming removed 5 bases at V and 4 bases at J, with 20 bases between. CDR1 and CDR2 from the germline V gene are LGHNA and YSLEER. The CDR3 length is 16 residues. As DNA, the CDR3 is TGCGCCAGCAGCTTCCGGGACGGACATTTCCTCTATGGCTACACCTTC. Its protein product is CASSFRDGHFLYGYTF.

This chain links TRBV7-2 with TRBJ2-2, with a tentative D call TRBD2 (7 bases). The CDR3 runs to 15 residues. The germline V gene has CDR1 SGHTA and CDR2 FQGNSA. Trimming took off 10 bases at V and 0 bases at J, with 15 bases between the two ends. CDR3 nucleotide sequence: TGTGCCACAAAGGGCGGGGGCTCGAACACCGGGGAGCTGTTTTTT. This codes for CATKGGGSNTGELFF.

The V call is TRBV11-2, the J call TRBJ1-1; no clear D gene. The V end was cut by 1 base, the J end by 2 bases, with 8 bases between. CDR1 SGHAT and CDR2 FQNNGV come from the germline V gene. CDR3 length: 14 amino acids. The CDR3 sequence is CASSLVTENTEAFF. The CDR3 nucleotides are TGTGCCAGCAGCTTAGTGACGGAAAACACTGAAGCTTTCTTT.

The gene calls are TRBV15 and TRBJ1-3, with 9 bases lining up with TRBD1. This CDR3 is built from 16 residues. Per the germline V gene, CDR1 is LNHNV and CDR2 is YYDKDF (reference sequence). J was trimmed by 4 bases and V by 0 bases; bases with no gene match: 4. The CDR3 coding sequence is TGTGCCACCAGCAGAGATAGGACAGGGGTCGGAAACACCATATATTTT. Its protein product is CATSRDRTGVGNTIYF.

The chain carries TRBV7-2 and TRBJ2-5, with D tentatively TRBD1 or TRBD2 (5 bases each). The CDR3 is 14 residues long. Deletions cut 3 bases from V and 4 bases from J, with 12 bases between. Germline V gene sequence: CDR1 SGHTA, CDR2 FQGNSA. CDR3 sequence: CASSLLTGLETQYF. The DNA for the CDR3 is TGTGCCAGCAGCTTGCTCACGGGGCTAGAGACCCAGTACTTC.

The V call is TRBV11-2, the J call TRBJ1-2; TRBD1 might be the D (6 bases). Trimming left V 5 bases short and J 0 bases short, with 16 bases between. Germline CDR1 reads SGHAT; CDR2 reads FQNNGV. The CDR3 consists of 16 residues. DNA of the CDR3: TGTGCCAGCAGCAAAGGGGGGGCGTACCCTAACTATGGCTACACCTTC. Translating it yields CASSKGGAYPNYGYTF. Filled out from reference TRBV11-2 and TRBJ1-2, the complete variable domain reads EAGVAQSPRYKIIEKRQSVAFWCNPISGHATLYWYQQILGQGPKLLIQFQNNGVVDDSQLPKDRFSAERLKGVDSTLKIQPAKLEDSAVYLCASSKGGAYPNYGYTFGSGTRLTVV.

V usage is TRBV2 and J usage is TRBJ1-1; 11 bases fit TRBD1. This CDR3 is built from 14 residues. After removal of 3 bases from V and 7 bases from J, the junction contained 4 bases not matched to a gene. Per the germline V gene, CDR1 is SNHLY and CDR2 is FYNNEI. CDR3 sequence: CASSEGQGVFEAFF. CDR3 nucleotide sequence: TGTGCCAGCAGTGAGGGACAGGGGGTCTTTGAAGCTTTCTTT.

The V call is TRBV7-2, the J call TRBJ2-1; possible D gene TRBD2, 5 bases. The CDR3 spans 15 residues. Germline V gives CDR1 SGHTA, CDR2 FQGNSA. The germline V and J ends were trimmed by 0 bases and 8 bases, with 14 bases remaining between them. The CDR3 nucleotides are TGTGCCAGCAGCTTAGCGGGCCGTCCGCGGGATGAGCAGTTCTTC. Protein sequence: CASSLAGRPRDEQFF.

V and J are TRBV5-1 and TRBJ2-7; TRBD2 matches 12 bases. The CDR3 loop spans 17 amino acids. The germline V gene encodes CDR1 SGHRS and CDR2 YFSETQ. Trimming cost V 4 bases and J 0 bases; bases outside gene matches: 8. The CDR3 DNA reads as TGCGCCAGCAGCCCGGGACTAGCGGGTGCGAGCTCCTACGAGCAGTACTTC. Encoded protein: CASSPGLAGASSYEQYF.

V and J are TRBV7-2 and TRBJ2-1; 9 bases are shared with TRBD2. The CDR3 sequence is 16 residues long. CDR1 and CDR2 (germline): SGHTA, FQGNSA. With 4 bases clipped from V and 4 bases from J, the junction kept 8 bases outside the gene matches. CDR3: CASSSRGGGIYNEQFF. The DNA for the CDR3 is TGTGCCAGCAGCTCCCGCGGGGGGGGAATTTACAATGAGCAGTTCTTC. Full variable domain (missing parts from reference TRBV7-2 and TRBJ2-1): GAGVSQSPSNKVTEKGKDVELRCDPISGHTALYWYRQSLGQGLEFLIYFQGNSAPDKSGLPSDRFSAERTGGSVSTLTIQRTQQEDSAVYLCASSSRGGGIYNEQFFGPGTRLTVL.

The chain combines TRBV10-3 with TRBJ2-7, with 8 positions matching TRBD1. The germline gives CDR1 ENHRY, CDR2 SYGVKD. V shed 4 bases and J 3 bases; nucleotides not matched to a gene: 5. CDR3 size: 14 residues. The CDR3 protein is CAISGHGQGYEQYF. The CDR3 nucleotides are TGTGCCATCAGTGGTCACGGACAGGGCTACGAGCAGTACTTC.

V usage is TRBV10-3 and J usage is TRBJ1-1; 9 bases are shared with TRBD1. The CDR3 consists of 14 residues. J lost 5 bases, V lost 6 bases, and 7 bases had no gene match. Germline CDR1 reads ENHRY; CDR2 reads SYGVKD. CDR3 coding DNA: TGTGCCATCAGGGGGACAGGGAGCGATACTGAAGCTTTCTTT. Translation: CAIRGTGSDTEAFF.

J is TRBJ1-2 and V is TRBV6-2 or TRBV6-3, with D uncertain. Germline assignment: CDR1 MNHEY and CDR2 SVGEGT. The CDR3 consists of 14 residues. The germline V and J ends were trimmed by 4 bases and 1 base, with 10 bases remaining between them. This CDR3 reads CASSWAGSNYGYTF. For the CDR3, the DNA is TGTGCCAGCAGTTGGGCCGGGAGTAACTATGGCTACACCTTC.

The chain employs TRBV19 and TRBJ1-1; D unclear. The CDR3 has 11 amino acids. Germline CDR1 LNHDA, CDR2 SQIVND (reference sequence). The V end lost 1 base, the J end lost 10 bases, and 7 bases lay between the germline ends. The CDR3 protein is CASSIGRRAFF. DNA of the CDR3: TGTGCCAGTAGTATAGGCCGTCGAGCTTTCTTT.

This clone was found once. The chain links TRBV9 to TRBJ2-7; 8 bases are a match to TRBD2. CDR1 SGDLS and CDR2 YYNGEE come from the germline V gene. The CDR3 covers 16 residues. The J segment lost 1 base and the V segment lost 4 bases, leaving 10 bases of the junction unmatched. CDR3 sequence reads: CASSYGSGVASYEQYF. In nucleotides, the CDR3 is TGTGCCAGCAGCTACGGTAGCGGGGTCGCGTCCTACGAGCAGTACTTC.

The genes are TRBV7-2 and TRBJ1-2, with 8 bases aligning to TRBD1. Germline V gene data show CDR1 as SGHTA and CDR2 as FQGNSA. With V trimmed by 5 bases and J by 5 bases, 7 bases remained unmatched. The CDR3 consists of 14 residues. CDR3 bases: TGTGCCAGCAGCGTGGACAGGGTTGGATATGGCTACACCTTC. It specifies CASSVDRVGYGYTF.

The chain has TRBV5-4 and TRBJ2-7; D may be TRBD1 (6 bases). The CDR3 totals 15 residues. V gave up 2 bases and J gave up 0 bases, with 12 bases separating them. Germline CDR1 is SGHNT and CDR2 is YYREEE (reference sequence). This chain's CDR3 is CASSFEGVLSYEQYF. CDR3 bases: TGTGCCAGCAGCTTCGAGGGGGTGCTCTCCTACGAGCAGTACTTC. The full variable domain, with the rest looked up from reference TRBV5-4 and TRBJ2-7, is ETGVTQSPTHLIKTRGQQVTLRCSSQSGHNTVSWYQQALGQGPQFIFQYYREEENGRGNFPPRFSGLQFPNYSSELNVNALELDDSALYLCASSFEGVLSYEQYFGPGTRLTVT.

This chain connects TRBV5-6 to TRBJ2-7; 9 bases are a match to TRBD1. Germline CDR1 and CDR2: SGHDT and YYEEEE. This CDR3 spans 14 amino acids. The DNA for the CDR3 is TGTGCCAGCAGCTTGGAAGTGGGACAGGGCAGGTCCGGGGTC. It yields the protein CASSLEVGQGRSGV.

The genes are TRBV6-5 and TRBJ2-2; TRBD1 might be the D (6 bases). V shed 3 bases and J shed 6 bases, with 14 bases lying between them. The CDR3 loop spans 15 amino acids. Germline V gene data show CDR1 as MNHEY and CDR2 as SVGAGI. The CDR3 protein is CASSYDRRNAGELFF. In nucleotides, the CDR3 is TGTGCCAGCAGTTATGACAGGAGGAATGCCGGGGAGCTGTTTTTT.

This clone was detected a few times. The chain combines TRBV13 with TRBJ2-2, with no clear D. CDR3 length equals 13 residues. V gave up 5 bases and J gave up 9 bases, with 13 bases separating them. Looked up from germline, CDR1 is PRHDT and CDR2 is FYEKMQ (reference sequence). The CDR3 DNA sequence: TGTGCCAGCAGCCCCGGTAGTAGCCGGGAGCTGTTTTTT. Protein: CASSPGSSRELFF.

The CDR3: CASSPTPNEKLFF. The DNA for the CDR3 is TGTGCCAGCAGCCCTACACCAAATGAAAAACTGTTTTTT. The chain has TRBV7-9 and TRBJ1-4; no clear D. The V gene's germline CDR1 is SEHNR and CDR2 FQNEAQ (reference sequence). This CDR3 has 13 residues. Trimming shortened V by 5 bases and J by 5 bases, and 9 bases separated the two germline ends.